This TCR beta chain comes out of a study of T cell responses to AZD1222 COVID-19 vaccine. General study results and limits: The number of AZD1222 recipients seropositive at baseline was only 6 or 7. Among the donors, most were white British and more were female, and clonal diversity was possibly underestimated.

Clones were read by immunoSEQ multiplex PCR, and TCRdb kept only the in-frame ones, dropping some. The sample gives roughly 120,000 clones, 93% of which show up once; 2.5% to 3.5% is in the top ten. The CDR3 sequence is 16 residues long. V dropped 5 bases and J dropped 7; count of bases not matched to a gene: 12. CDR1 and CDR2 (germline): MNHEY, SMNVEV (reference sequence). With regard to this clone: The antigen remains undetermined.

The rearrangement uses TRBV27 and TRBJ2-1, with TRBD2 matching over 9 bases. The clonotype comes from an adult in good health. The sample was peripheral blood, taken on day 0 of AZD1222 vaccination. The CDR3 sequence: CASSPILAGGPNEQFF. CDR3 nucleotides: TGTGCCAGCAGTCCGATATTGGCGGGAGGGCCTAATGAGCAGTTCTTC.